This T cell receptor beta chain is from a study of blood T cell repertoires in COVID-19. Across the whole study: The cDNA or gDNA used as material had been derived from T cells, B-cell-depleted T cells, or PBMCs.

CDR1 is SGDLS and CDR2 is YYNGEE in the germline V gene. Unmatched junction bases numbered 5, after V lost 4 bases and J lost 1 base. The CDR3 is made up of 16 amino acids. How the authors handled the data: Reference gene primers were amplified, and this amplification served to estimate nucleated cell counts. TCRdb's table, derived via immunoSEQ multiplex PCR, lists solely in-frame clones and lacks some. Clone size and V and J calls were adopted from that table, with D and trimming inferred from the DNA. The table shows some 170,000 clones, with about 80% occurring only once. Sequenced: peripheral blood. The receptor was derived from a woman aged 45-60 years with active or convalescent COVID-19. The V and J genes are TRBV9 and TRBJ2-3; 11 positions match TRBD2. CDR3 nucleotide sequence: TGTGCCAGCAGCCCAGGGACTAGCGGCCGCACAGATACGCAGTATTTT. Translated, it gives CASSPGTSGRTDTQYF.